A selection of T cell receptor beta chains follows, all from one sample in a study of T cell responses to AZD1222 COVID-19 vaccine. Method: immunoSEQ multiplex PCR; TCRdb's copy keeps in-frame clones and lacks some. Among approximately 150,000 clones listed, roughly 94% were seen once. The specimen comprised peripheral blood, sampled 28 days after the second AZD1222 dose. The receptors come from an adult who received the AZD1222 COVID-19 vaccine. Both conserved end residues are part of each CDR3. A D gene is named only where the DNA matches it firmly. Not every row has a clone size; where given, it reads once, few, many or a size class.

V: TRBV2; J: TRBJ1-1; D: TRBD1; size: -; CDR3: CASRGGSYTEAFF; DNA: TGTGCCAGCAGAGGGGGCTCGTACACTGAAGCTTTCTTT
V: TRBV29-1; J: TRBJ2-5; D: TRBD1; size: -; CDR3: CSVTQGAAIQETQYF; DNA: TGCAGCGTGACACAGGGGGCGGCAATCCAAGAGACCCAGTACTTC
V: TRBV6-1; J: TRBJ1-1; D: -; size: -; CDR3: CASSEVGTNLREAFF; DNA: TGTGCCAGCAGTGAGGTGGGCACCAACCTTCGAGAAGCTTTCTTT
V: TRBV4-3; J: TRBJ2-5; D: -; size: -; CDR3: CASSPHFSETQYF; DNA: TGCGCCAGCAGCCCTCATTTTTCCGAGACCCAGTACTTC
V: TRBV6-2/TRBV6-3; J: TRBJ2-1; D: -; size: -; CDR3: CASSLYPPSTSYNEQFF; DNA: TGTGCCAGCAGTCTGTACCCCCCTAGCACCTCCTACAATGAGCAGTTCTTC
V: TRBV24-1; J: TRBJ1-5; D: TRBD1; size: -; CDR3: CATSDFCDRVCQPQHF; DNA: TGTGCCACCAGTGATTTTTGTGACAGGGTATGTCAGCCCCAGCATTTT
V: TRBV7-8; J: TRBJ1-6; D: -; size: -; CDR3: CASSLVQGNSPLHF; DNA: TGTGCCAGCAGCTTAGTTCAGGGGAATTCACCCCTCCACTTT
V: TRBV6-2/TRBV6-3; J: TRBJ2-7; D: -; size: -; CDR3: CASSSSTVGTYEQYF; DNA: TGTGCCAGCAGTTCCTCAACCGTGGGCACCTACGAGCAGTACTTC
V: TRBV9; J: TRBJ2-6; D: -; size: -; CDR3: CASSSQGGGANVLTF; DNA: TGTGCCAGCAGCTCCCAGGGTGGTGGGGCCAACGTCCTGACTTTC
V: TRBV14; J: TRBJ1-2; D: -; size: -; CDR3: CASSRYQGYGYTF; DNA: TGTGCCAGCAGCCGCTACCAGGGGTATGGCTACACCTTC
V: TRBV28; J: TRBJ2-7; D: -; size: -; CDR3: CASNGQKLTYEQYF; DNA: TGTGCCAGCAACGGACAGAAGCTTACCTACGAGCAGTACTTC
V: TRBV2; J: TRBJ1-5; D: -; size: -; CDR3: CASSEQMTLVGNQPQHF; DNA: TGTGCCAGCAGTGAACAAATGACGCTCGTGGGCAATCAGCCCCAGCATTTT
V: TRBV21-1; J: TRBJ1-2; D: -; size: -; CDR3: CASSKGDRGNGYTF; DNA: TGTGCCAGCAGCAAAGGCGACAGGGGCAATGGCTACACCTTC
V: TRBV7-2; J: TRBJ1-5; D: -; size: once; CDR3: CASSLVDSLNQPQHF; DNA: TGTGCCAGCAGCTTAGTTGACAGCCTCAATCAGCCCCAGCATTTT
V: TRBV6-5; J: TRBJ2-3; D: TRBD2; size: -; CDR3: CASSYSREWTDTQYF; DNA: TGTGCCAGCAGTTACTCGCGGGAGTGGACAGATACGCAGTATTTT
V: TRBV7-2; J: TRBJ2-2; D: TRBD2; size: -; CDR3: CASSLLAGANTGELFF; DNA: TGTGCCAGCAGCTTATTAGCGGGGGCGAACACCGGGGAGCTGTTTTTT
V: TRBV28; J: TRBJ2-7; D: -; size: few; CDR3: CASSLNIQGGRSYEQYF; DNA: TGTGCCAGCAGTCTTAATATACAGGGAGGGCGCTCCTACGAGCAGTACTTC
V: TRBV4-1; J: TRBJ1-5; D: -; size: -; CDR3: CASSHVRINQPQHF; DNA: TGCGCCAGCAGCCATGTCAGGATTAATCAGCCCCAGCATTTT
V: TRBV12-3/TRBV12-4; J: TRBJ1-1; D: TRBD1; size: once; CDR3: CASRGTGNTEAFF; DNA: TGTGCCAGCCGAGGGACAGGGAACACTGAAGCTTTCTTT
V: TRBV2; J: TRBJ2-3; D: -; size: -; CDR3: CASRSYTDTQYF; DNA: TGTGCCAGCAGGAGTTACACAGATACGCAGTATTTT
V: TRBV9; J: TRBJ2-6; D: -; size: -; CDR3: CASSVEVGATGANVLTF; DNA: TGTGCCAGCAGCGTAGAGGTAGGAGCAACTGGGGCCAACGTCCTGACTTTC
V: TRBV15; J: TRBJ1-5; D: -; size: -; CDR3: CATSRGPRAGQPQHF; DNA: TGTGCCACCAGCAGGGGCCCCCGTGCGGGTCAGCCCCAGCATTTT
V: TRBV30; J: TRBJ2-2; D: -; size: -; CDR3: CAWSVLRGRGTGELFF; DNA: TGTGCCTGGAGTGTCCTCCGGGGGCGCGGCACCGGGGAGCTGTTTTTT
V: TRBV4-1; J: TRBJ2-7; D: -; size: -; CDR3: CASSQDHPTYEQYF; DNA: TGCGCCAGCAGCCAAGATCATCCGACCTACGAGCAGTACTTC
V: TRBV13; J: TRBJ2-1; D: TRBD2; size: -; CDR3: CASSLRAFFSSGRENEQFF; DNA: TGTGCCAGCAGCCTTCGGGCCTTCTTCTCTAGCGGGAGAGAGAATGAGCAGTTCTTC
V: TRBV4-1; J: TRBJ2-1; D: -; size: -; CDR3: CASSQAGGGYNEQFF; DNA: TGCGCCAGCAGCCAAGCGGGGGGCGGGTACAATGAGCAGTTCTTC
V: TRBV6-5; J: TRBJ1-6; D: TRBD1; size: -; CDR3: CASSTSGTGHSPLHF; DNA: TGTGCCAGCAGTACTTCCGGGACAGGGCATTCACCCCTCCACTTT
V: TRBV29-1; J: TRBJ2-7; D: -; size: -; CDR3: CSVGVPGELLYEQYF; DNA: TGCAGCGTTGGGGTCCCGGGAGAACTCCTCTACGAGCAGTACTTC
V: TRBV30; J: TRBJ2-7; D: -; size: few; CDR3: CAHGRGYEQYF; DNA: TGTGCCCATGGCCGGGGGTACGAGCAGTACTTC
V: TRBV30; J: TRBJ1-2; D: TRBD1; size: -; CDR3: CAWNIQTGGYGYTF; DNA: TGTGCCTGGAACATACAGACAGGGGGGTATGGCTACACCTTC
V: TRBV7-2; J: TRBJ2-5; D: -; size: -; CDR3: CASRDVGTQYF; DNA: TGTGCCAGCAGAGACGTAGGGACCCAGTACTTC
V: TRBV30; J: TRBJ1-6; D: TRBD1; size: -; CDR3: CAWTGTGWASPLHF; DNA: TGTGCCTGGACCGGGACAGGGTGGGCTTCACCCCTCCACTTT
V: TRBV7-8; J: TRBJ2-3; D: -; size: -; CDR3: CASSPRGGTDTQYF; DNA: TGTGCCAGCAGTCCCAGGGGGGGCACAGATACGCAGTATTTT
V: TRBV18; J: TRBJ2-1; D: TRBD2; size: once; CDR3: CASSRGLAGGPGSYNEQFF; DNA: TGTGCCAGCTCACGGGGACTAGCGGGAGGGCCAGGCTCCTACAATGAGCAGTTCTTC
V: TRBV7-2; J: TRBJ2-7; D: -; size: once; CDR3: CASSLGGQTSYEQYF; DNA: TGTGCCAGCAGCTTGGGGGGGCAGACATCCTACGAGCAGTACTTC
V: TRBV19; J: TRBJ2-5; D: TRBD1; size: -; CDR3: CASGWTGYQETQYF; DNA: TGTGCCAGTGGCTGGACAGGGTACCAAGAGACCCAGTACTTC
V: TRBV18; J: TRBJ2-5; D: -; size: -; CDR3: CASSPPQPSQETQYF; DNA: TGTGCCAGCTCACCACCCCAACCCTCCCAAGAGACCCAGTACTTC
V: TRBV11-2; J: TRBJ1-2; D: -; size: -; CDR3: CASSLMGTSNYGYTF; DNA: TGTGCCAGCAGCTTAATGGGCACCTCTAACTATGGCTACACCTTC
V: TRBV15; J: TRBJ2-7; D: -; size: once; CDR3: CATSRADSSYEQYF; DNA: TGTGCCACCAGCAGGGCCGACAGCTCCTACGAGCAGTACTTC
V: TRBV12-3/TRBV12-4; J: TRBJ2-3; D: -; size: -; CDR3: CASSLDWHTQYF; DNA: TGTGCCAGCAGTTTAGACTGGCATACGCAGTATTTT
V: TRBV9; J: TRBJ1-5; D: -; size: -; CDR3: CASSKGGGSNQPQHF; DNA: TGTGCCAGCAGCAAGGGGGGAGGAAGCAATCAGCCCCAGCATTTT
V: TRBV27; J: TRBJ2-6; D: -; size: -; CDR3: CASSLHGSSSGANVLTF; DNA: TGTGCCAGCAGTTTGCACGGTTCGAGCTCTGGGGCCAACGTCCTGACTTTC
V: TRBV7-2; J: TRBJ1-5; D: TRBD1; size: once; CDR3: CASSLGGQGVKPQHF; DNA: TGTGCCAGCAGCTTAGGAGGACAGGGGGTGAAGCCCCAGCATTTT
V: TRBV2; J: TRBJ2-7; D: TRBD2; size: -; CDR3: CASSELAGGPYEQYF; DNA: TGTGCCAGCAGTGAACTAGCGGGGGGGCCCTACGAGCAGTACTTC
V: TRBV7-9; J: TRBJ2-1; D: -; size: -; CDR3: CASSLVTFYNEQFF; DNA: TGTGCCAGCAGCTTAGTGACATTTTACAATGAGCAGTTCTTC
V: TRBV5-4; J: TRBJ1-3; D: TRBD1; size: -; CDR3: CASSRGDREGNTIYF; DNA: TGTGCCAGCAGCCGGGGGGACAGGGAAGGGAACACCATATATTTT
V: TRBV15; J: TRBJ1-2; D: TRBD1; size: once; CDR3: CATSRDQDRNYGYTF; DNA: TGTGCCACCAGCAGAGATCAGGACAGGAACTATGGCTACACCTTC
V: TRBV4-2; J: TRBJ2-1; D: TRBD2; size: -; CDR3: CASSQDELAALGYNEQFF; DNA: TGTGCCAGCAGCCAAGATGAACTAGCGGCCCTCGGGTACAATGAGCAGTTCTTC
V: TRBV6-5; J: TRBJ1-2; D: -; size: -; CDR3: CASTSTDNYGYTF; DNA: TGTGCCAGCACCTCGACGGATAACTATGGCTACACCTTC
V: TRBV30; J: TRBJ1-2; D: -; size: -; CDR3: CAWSENPGSYGYTF; DNA: TGTGCCTGGAGTGAAAACCCCGGGAGCTATGGCTACACCTTC
V: TRBV9; J: TRBJ2-7; D: -; size: -; CDR3: CASSVSNGRTEQYF; DNA: TGTGCCAGCAGCGTAAGTAACGGCAGAACCGAGCAGTACTTC
V: TRBV12-3/TRBV12-4; J: TRBJ2-3; D: -; size: -; CDR3: CASRDGFTDTQYF; DNA: TGTGCCAGCAGGGACGGTTTCACAGATACGCAGTATTTT
V: TRBV7-2; J: TRBJ2-7; D: -; size: -; CDR3: CASSSPGFYEQYF; DNA: TGTGCCAGCAGCTCACCGGGGTTTTACGAGCAGTACTTC
V: TRBV7-2; J: TRBJ2-1; D: TRBD2; size: -; CDR3: CASSFRLAGGNDEQFF; DNA: TGTGCCAGCAGCTTCCGACTAGCGGGAGGGAATGATGAGCAGTTCTTC
V: TRBV9; J: TRBJ2-3; D: TRBD2; size: -; CDR3: CASSRGLAETDTQYF; DNA: TGTGCCAGCAGCCGAGGTCTAGCGGAGACAGATACGCAGTATTTT
V: TRBV10-3; J: TRBJ2-5; D: -; size: once; CDR3: CAISETMRPQYF; DNA: TGTGCCATCAGTGAGACTATGCGGCCCCAGTACTTC
V: TRBV5-1; J: TRBJ2-5; D: -; size: -; CDR3: CASSLEGRETETQYF; DNA: TGCGCCAGCAGCTTGGAAGGACGCGAGACGGAGACCCAGTACTTC
V: TRBV4-3; J: TRBJ2-3; D: TRBD2; size: -; CDR3: CASSQDLPGGQSDTQYF; DNA: TGCGCCAGCAGCCAAGATCTTCCGGGAGGGCAGTCAGATACGCAGTATTTT
V: TRBV28; J: TRBJ1-1; D: -; size: -; CDR3: CASRSQVTEAFF; DNA: TGTGCCAGCAGATCACAGGTGACTGAAGCTTTCTTT
V: TRBV28; J: TRBJ1-3; D: TRBD1; size: -; CDR3: CASSLTDRRGNTIYF; DNA: TGTGCCAGCAGTTTAACGGACAGGCGCGGAAACACCATATATTTT